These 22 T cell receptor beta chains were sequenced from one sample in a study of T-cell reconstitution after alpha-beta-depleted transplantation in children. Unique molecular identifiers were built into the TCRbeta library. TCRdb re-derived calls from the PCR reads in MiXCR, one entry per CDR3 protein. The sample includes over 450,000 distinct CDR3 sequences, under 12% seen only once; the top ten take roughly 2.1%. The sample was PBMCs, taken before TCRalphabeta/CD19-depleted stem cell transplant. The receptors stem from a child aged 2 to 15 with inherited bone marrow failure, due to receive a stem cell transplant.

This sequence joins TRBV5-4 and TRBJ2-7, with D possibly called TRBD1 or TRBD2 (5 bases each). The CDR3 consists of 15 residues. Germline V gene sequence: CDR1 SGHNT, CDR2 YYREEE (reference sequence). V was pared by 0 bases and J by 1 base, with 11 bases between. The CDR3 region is CASSLALGESYEQYF. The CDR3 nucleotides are TGTGCCAGCAGCTTGGCTTTGGGGGAATCCTACGAGCAGTACTTC.

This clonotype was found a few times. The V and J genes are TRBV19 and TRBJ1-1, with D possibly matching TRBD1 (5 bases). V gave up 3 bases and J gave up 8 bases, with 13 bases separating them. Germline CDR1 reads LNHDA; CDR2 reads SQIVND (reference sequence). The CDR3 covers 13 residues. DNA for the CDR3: TGTGCCAGTAGTATGGGGACTCCGGCGGAAGCTTTCTTT. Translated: CASSMGTPAEAFF.

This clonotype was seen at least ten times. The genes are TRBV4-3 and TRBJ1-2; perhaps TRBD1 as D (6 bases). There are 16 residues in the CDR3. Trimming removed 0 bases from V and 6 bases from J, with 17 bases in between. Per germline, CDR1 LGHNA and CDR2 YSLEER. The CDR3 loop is CASSQDGGGGRNGYTF. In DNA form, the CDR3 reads TGCGCCAGCAGCCAAGATGGAGGAGGGGGAAGAAATGGCTACACCTTC.

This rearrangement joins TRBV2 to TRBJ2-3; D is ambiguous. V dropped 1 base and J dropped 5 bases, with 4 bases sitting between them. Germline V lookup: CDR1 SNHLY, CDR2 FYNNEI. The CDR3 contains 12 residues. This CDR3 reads CASSEGGDTQYF. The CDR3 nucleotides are TGTGCCAGCAGTGAAGGCGGAGATACGCAGTATTTT. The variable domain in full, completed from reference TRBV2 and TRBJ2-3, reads EPEVTQTPSHQVTQMGQEVILRCVPISNHLYFYWYRQILGQKVEFLVSFYNNEISEKSEIFDDQFSVERPDGSNFTLKIRSTKLEDSAMYFCASSEGGDTQYFGPGTRLTVL.

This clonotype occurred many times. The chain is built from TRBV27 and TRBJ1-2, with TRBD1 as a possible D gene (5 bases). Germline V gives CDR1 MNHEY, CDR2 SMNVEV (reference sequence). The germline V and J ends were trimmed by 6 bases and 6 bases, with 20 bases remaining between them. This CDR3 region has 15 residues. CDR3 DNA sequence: TGTGCCAGCAGGCGTAGTGGTAGGGGAGAGGATGGCTACACCTTC. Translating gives CASRRSGRGEDGYTF.

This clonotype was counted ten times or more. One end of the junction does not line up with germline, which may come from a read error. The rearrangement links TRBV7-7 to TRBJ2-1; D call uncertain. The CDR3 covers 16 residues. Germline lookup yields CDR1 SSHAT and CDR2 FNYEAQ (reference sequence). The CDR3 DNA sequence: TGTGCTAGCAGCTTAGCTTACGCGAGCTCCTACAATGAGCAGTTCTTC. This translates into CASSLAYASSYNEQFF.

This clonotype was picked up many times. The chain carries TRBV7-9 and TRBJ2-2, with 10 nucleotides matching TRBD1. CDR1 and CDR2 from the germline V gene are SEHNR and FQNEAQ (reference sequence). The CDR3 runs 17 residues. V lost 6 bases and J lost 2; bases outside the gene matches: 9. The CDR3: CASRKTGGAHNTGELFF. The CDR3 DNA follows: TGTGCCAGCAGAAAGACAGGGGGCGCCCATAACACCGGGGAGCTGTTTTTT.

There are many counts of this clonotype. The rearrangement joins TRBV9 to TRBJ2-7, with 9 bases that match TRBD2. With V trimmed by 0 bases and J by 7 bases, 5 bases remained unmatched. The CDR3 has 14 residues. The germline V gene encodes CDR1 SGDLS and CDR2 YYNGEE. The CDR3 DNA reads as TGTGCCAGCAGCGTAGGCGGGAGGGATGGAGAGCAGTACTTC. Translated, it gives CASSVGGRDGEQYF. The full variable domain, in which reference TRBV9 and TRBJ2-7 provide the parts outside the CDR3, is DSGVTQTPKHLITATGQRVTLRCSPRSGDLSVYWYQQSLDQGLQFLIQYYNGEERAKGNILERFSAQQFPDLHSELNLSSLELGDSALYFCASSVGGRDGEQYFGPGTRLTVT.

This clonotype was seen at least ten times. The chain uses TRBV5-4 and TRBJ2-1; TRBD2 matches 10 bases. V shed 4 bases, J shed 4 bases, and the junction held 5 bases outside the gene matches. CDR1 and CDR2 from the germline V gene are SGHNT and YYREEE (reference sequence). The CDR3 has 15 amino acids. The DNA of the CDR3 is TGTGCCAGCAGCACCCCTAGCGGGGGATACAATGAGCAGTTCTTC. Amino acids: CASSTPSGGYNEQFF.

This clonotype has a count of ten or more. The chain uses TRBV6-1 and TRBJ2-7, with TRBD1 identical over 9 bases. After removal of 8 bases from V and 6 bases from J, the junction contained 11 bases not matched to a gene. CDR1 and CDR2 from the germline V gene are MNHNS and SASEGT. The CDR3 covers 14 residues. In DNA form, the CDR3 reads TGTGCCAGCGCAAGCGGGACAGGGTTGAGCGAGCAGTACTTC. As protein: CASASGTGLSEQYF.

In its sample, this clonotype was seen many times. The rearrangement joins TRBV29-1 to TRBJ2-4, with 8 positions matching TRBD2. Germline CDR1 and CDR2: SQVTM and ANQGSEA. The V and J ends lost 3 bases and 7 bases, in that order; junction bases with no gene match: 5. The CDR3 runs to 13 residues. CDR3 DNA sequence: TGCAGCGTTGAGGGACTAGGAGGCAACATTCAGTACTTC. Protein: CSVEGLGGNIQYF. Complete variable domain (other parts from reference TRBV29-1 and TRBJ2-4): SAVISQKPSRDICQRGTSLTIQCQVDSQVTMMFWYRQQPGQSLTLIATANQGSEATYESGFVIDKFPISRPNLTFSTLTVSNMSPEDSSIYLCSVEGLGGNIQYFGAGTRLSVL.

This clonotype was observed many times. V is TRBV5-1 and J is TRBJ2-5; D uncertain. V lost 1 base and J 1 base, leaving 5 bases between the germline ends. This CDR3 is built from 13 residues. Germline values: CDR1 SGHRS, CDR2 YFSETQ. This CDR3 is CASSLWVQETQYF. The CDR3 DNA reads TGCGCCAGCAGCTTGTGGGTCCAAGAGACCCAGTACTTC. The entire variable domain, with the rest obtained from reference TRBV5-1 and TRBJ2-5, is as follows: KAGVTQTPRYLIKTRGQQVTLSCSPISGHRSVSWYQQTPGQGLQFLFEYFSETQRNKGNFPGRFSGRQFSNSRSEMNVSTLELGDSALYLCASSLWVQETQYFGPGTRLLVL.

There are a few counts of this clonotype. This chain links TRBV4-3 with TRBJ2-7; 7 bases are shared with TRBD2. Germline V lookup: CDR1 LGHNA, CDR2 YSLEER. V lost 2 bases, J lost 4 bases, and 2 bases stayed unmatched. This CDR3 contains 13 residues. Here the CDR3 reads CASSQREGYEQYF. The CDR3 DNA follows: TGCGCCAGCAGCCAAAGGGAGGGTTACGAGCAGTACTTC.

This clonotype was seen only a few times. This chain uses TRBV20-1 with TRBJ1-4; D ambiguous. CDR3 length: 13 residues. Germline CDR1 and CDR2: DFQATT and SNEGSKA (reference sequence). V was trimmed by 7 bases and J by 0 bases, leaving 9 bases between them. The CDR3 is CSVEVSTNEKLFF. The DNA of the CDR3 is TGCAGTGTAGAAGTTTCAACTAATGAAAAACTGTTTTTT.

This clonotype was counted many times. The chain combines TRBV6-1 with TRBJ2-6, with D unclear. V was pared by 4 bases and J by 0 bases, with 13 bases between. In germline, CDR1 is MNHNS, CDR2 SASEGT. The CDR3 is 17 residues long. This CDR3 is CASSAYMASSGANVLTF. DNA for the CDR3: TGTGCCAGCAGTGCATACATGGCCAGCTCTGGGGCCAACGTCCTGACTTTC.

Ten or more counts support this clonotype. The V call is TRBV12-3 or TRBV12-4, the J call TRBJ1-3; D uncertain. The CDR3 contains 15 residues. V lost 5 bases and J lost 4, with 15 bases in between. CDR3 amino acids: CASSPHSGFGNTIYF. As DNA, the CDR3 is TGTGCCAGCAGTCCCCACTCGGGTTTCGGAAACACCATATATTTT.

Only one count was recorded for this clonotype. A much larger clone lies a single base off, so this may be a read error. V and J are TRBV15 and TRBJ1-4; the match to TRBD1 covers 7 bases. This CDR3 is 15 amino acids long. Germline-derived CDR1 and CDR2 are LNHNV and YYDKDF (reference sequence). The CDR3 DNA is TGTGCCACCAGCAGGCAGGGGGGCTATAATGAAAAACCGTTTTTT. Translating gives CATSRQGGYNEKPFF.

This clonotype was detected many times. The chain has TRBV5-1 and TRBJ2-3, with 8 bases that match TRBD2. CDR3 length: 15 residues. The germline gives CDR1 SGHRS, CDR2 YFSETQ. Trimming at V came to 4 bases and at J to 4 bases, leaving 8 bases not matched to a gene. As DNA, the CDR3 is TGCGCCAGCAGCCTCAGCGGGAGCGGCCCAGATACGCAGTATTTT. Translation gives CASSLSGSGPDTQYF.

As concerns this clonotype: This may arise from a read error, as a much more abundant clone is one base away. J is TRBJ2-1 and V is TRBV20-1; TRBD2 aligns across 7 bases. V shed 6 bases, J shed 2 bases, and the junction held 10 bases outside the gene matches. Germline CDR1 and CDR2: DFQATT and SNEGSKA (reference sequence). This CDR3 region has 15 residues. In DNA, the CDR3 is TGCAGTGCCACTGGCCTAGCGGAAACCTACAATGAGCAGTTCTTC. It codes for CSATGLAETYNEQFF.

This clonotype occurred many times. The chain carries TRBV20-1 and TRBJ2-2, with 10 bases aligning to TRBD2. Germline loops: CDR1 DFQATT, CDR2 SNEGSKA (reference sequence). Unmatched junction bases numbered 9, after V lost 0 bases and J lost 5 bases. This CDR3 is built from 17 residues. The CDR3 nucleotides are TGCAGTGCTAGAGATAGGATAGCGGGAGGAAATACCGGGGAGCTGTTTTTT. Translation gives CSARDRIAGGNTGELFF.

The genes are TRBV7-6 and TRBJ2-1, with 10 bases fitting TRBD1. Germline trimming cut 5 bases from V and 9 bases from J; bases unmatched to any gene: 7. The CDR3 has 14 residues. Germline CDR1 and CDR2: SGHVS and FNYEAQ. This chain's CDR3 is CASSRRQGASEQFF. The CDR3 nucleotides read TGTGCCAGCAGCCGGAGACAGGGGGCGAGTGAGCAGTTCTTC.

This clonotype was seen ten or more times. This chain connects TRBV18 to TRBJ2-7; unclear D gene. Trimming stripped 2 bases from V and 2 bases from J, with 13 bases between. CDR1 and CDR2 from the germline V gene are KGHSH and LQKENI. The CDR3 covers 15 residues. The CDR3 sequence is CASSPWPANPYEQYF. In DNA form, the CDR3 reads TGTGCCAGCTCACCATGGCCAGCCAACCCCTACGAGCAGTACTTC.